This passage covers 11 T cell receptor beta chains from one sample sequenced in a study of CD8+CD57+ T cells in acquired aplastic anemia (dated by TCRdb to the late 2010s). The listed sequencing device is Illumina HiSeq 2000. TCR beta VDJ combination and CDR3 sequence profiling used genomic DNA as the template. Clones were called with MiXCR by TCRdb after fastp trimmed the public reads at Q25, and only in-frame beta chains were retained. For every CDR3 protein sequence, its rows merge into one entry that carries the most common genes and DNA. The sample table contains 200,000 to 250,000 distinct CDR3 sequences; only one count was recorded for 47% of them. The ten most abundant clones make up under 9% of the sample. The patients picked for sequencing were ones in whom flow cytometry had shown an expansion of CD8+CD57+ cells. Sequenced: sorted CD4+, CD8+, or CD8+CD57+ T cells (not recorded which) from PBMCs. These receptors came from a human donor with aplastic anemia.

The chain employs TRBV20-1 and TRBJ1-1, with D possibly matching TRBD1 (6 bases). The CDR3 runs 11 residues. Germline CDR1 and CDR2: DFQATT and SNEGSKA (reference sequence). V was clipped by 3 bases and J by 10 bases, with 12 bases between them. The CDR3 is CSASAARGAFF. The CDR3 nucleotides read TGCAGTGCTAGTGCAGCCAGGGGAGCTTTCTTT.

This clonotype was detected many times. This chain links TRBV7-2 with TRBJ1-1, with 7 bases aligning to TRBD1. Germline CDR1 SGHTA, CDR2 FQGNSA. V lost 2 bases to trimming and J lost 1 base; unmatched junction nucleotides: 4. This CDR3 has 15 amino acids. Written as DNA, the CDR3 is TGTGCCAGCAGCTTAAGGACAGGACGGAACACTGAAGCTTTCTTT. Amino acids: CASSLRTGRNTEAFF.

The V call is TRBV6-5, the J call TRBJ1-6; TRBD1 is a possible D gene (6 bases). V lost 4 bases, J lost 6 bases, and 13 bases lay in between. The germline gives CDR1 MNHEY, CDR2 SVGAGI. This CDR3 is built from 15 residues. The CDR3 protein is CASSWGHEGNSPLHF. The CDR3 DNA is TGTGCCAGCAGTTGGGGACACGAGGGTAATTCACCCCTCCACTTT.

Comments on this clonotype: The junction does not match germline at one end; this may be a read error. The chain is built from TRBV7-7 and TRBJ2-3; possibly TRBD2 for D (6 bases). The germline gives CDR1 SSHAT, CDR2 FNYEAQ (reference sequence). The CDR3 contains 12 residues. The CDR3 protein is CASSFEGGTQYF. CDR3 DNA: TGTGCTAGCAGCTTCGAGGGAGGTACGCAGTATTTT.

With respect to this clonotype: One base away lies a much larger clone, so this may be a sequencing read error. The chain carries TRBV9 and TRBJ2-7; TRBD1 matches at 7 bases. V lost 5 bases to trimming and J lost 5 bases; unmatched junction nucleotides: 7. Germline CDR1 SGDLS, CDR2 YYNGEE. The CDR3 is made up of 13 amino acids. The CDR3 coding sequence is TGTGCCAGCAGACAGGGGAACCTCCACGAGCAGTACTTC. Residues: CASRQGNLHEQYF.

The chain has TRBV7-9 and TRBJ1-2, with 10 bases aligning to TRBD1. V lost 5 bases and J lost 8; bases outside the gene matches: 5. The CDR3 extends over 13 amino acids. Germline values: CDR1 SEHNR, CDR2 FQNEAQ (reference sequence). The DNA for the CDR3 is TGTGCCAGCAGCCCGCGGACAGGGGGAGGCTACACCTTC. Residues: CASSPRTGGGYTF.

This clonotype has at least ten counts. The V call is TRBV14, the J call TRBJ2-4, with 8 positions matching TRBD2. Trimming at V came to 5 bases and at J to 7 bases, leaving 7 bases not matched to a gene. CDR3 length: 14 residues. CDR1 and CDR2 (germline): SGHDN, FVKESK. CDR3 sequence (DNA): TGTGCCAGCAGCGACGGGGGGGGGAGGAACATTCAGTACTTC. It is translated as CASSDGGGRNIQYF.

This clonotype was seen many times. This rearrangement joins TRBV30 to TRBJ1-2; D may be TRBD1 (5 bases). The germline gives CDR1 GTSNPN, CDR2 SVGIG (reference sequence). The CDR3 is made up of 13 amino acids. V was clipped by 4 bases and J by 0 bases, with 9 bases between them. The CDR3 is CAWTTAPNYGYTF. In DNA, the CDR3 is TGTGCCTGGACGACAGCCCCTAACTATGGCTACACCTTC.

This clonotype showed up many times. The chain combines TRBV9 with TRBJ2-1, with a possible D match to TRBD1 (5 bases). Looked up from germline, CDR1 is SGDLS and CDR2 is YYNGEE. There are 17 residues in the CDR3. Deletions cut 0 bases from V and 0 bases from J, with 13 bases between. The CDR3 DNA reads TGTGCCAGCAGCGTAGGTCTCAGGGTAAGCTCCTACAATGAGCAGTTCTTC. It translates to CASSVGLRVSSYNEQFF.

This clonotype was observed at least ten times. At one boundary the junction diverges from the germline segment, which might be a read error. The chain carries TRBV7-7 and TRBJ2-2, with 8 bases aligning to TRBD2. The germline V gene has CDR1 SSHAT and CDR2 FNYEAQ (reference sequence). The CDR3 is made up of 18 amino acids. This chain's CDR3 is CASSLAGPRGFNTGELFF. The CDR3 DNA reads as TGTGCTAGCAGCTTAGCGGGGCCACGGGGCTTTAACACCGGGGAGCTGTTTTTT.

The DNA for the CDR3 is TGTGCCAGCAGCCAAGATTGGAACCGGGGACACAATGAGCAGTTCTTC. It codes for CASSQDWNRGHNEQFF. The V gene is TRBV4-2, the J gene TRBJ2-1; either TRBD1 or TRBD2 may fit D (5 bases each). CDR1 is LGHNA and CDR2 is YNFKEQ in the germline V gene. The CDR3 is 16 residues long. V shed 0 bases and J shed 5 bases, with 14 bases lying between them.